Below, one T cell receptor beta chain is given with its context. The sample comes from a study of blood T cell repertoires in COVID-19. V lost 6 bases, J lost 3 bases, and 12 bases lay in between. The CDR3 has 14 residues. Germline lookup yields CDR1 LNHDA and CDR2 SQIVND (reference sequence). The data were produced by immunoSEQ multiplex PCR, yet TCRdb's version contains in-frame clones alone and is incomplete. The sample has 300,000 to 350,000 clones; about 90% are singletons. Participants came from about two dozen US areas, aged roughly 18 to 100 years. Sequences were obtained from PBMCs or T cells enriched from blood (not recorded which). This chain connects TRBV19 to TRBJ1-5; TRBD1 might be the D (6 bases). The TCR was taken from a woman in her thirties who had recovered from COVID-19. CDR3 nucleotides: TGTGCCAGTAGACCCGGACAGACCAATCAGCCCCAGCATTTT. This translates into CASRPGQTNQPQHF.